The subject of this entry is one T cell receptor (beta chain). Its antigen is not identified. The data are from a study of vaccination and CD4 T cells after COVID-19. Overall study context: Convalescent donors totaled six males and four females, including two who were Hispanic.

Scientists ran DNA taken from cultured CD4+ T cells through the Oncomine TCR Beta short-read assay for sequencing. Each CDR3 protein gets one entry after TCRdb re-called the PCR reads with MiXCR. Among under 25,000 distinct CDR3 sequences listed, 67% were seen once. Treatment in this sample: approximately 11-day PBMC culture with coronavirus spike peptide pools or control peptides (ViraFEST assay). Germline lookup yields CDR1 SGHNT and CDR2 YYREEE (reference sequence). The CDR3 length is 13 residues. Between the trimmed V and J ends, which lost 5 bases and 0 bases, there was a span of 8 bases. The clonotype was recovered from a human donor who had recovered from COVID-19. The V call is TRBV5-4, the J call TRBJ1-1; a weak D match, TRBD1 (5 bases). Sample: CD4+ T cells from blood, cultured in vitro. CDR3: CASREGMNTEAFF. DNA of the CDR3: TGTGCCAGCAGGGAGGGGATGAACACTGAAGCTTTCTTT.